The 19 T cell receptor beta chains below all came from one sample that was sequenced in a study of T cells after yellow fever vaccination. Using its own MiXCR run on the 5' RACE reads, TCRdb lists one record per CDR3 protein. The sample consists of 100,000 to 150,000 distinct CDR3 sequences, more than 6% of them appearing once. The material was CD4+ T cells sorted from PBMCs, obtained 9 to 10 days after the first yellow fever vaccination. These receptors were collected from a young man who received the YFV17D yellow fever vaccine.

This clonotype was recorded many times. This chain joins TRBV5-1 and TRBJ2-7, with TRBD2 matching over 7 bases. The CDR3 spans 15 residues. Germline assignment: CDR1 SGHRS and CDR2 YFSETQ. V gave up 1 base and J gave up 1 base; unmatched junction bases: 5. The CDR3 DNA reads TGCGCCAGCAGCTTGTACGGGACTACATCCTACGAGCAGTACTTC. This codes for CASSLYGTTSYEQYF.

This clonotype was seen many times. This sequence joins TRBV10-3 and TRBJ1-1, with 9 nucleotides matching TRBD1. Germline CDR1 and CDR2: ENHRY and SYGVKD. Trimming removed 6 bases from V and 0 bases from J; junction bases left unmatched: 8. The CDR3 covers 16 residues. The CDR3: CAISLQGAGVNTEAFF. The CDR3 DNA reads as TGTGCCATCAGCTTACAGGGGGCCGGGGTGAACACTGAAGCTTTCTTT.

The V and J genes are TRBV7-2 and TRBJ1-6; no reliable D call. V gave up 3 bases and J gave up 0 bases, with 9 bases separating them. CDR1 and CDR2 from the germline V gene are SGHTA and FQGNSA. The CDR3 extends over 16 amino acids. Written as DNA, the CDR3 is TGTGCCAGCAGCTTGGAGCACACCTCCTATAATTCACCCCTCCACTTT. As protein: CASSLEHTSYNSPLHF.

This clonotype was detected many times. The chain couples TRBV5-1 to TRBJ2-7, with D perhaps matching TRBD2 (6 bases). Germline-derived CDR1 and CDR2 are SGHRS and YFSETQ. The CDR3 covers 15 residues. Deletions cut 4 bases from V and 3 bases from J, with 17 bases between. The CDR3: CASSPWGVQGYEQYF. The CDR3 coding sequence is TGCGCCAGCAGCCCTTGGGGGGTTCAGGGCTACGAGCAGTACTTC.

As regards this clonotype: A much larger clone lies a single base off, so this may be a read error. This chain connects TRBV6-1 to TRBJ1-1, with no clear D. This CDR3 spans 12 amino acids. Germline V gene data show CDR1 as MNHNS and CDR2 as SASEGT. The CDR3: CASRAPNTKAFF. The DNA of the CDR3 is TGTGCCAGCAGGGCACCGAACACTAAAGCTTTCTTT.

This clonotype was observed many times. The chain has TRBV2 and TRBJ2-1; 7 bases are shared with TRBD1. After removal of 5 bases from V and 5 bases from J, the junction contained 9 bases not matched to a gene. The CDR3 covers 15 residues. In germline, CDR1 is SNHLY, CDR2 FYNNEI. For the CDR3, the DNA is TGTGCCAGCAGTATCGACAGGGCAGGGGACAATGAGCAGTTCTTC. Translation: CASSIDRAGDNEQFF.

The chain carries TRBV12-3 or TRBV12-4 and TRBJ2-7; D not certain. The CDR3 consists of 13 residues. Trimming pared 2 bases from V and 3 bases from J, leaving 8 bases between. The CDR3 nucleotides read TGTGCCAGCAGTTTATTTATAGACTACGAGCAGTACGTC. Protein: CASSLFIDYEQYV.

The chain has TRBV5-1 and TRBJ1-3, with D tentatively TRBD1 (6 bases). Germline loops: CDR1 SGHRS, CDR2 YFSETQ. This CDR3 region has 13 residues. Trimming took off 2 bases at V and 9 bases at J, with 12 bases between the two ends. Here the CDR3 DNA reads TGCGCCAGCAGCTTTGGTGGGGGCGTCACCATATATTTT. Its translation is CASSFGGGVTIYF. The full variable domain, with the rest looked up from reference TRBV5-1 and TRBJ1-3, is KAGVTQTPRYLIKTRGQQVTLSCSPISGHRSVSWYQQTPGQGLQFLFEYFSETQRNKGNFPGRFSGRQFSNSRSEMNVSTLELGDSALYLCASSFGGGVTIYFGEGSWLTVV.

There are many counts of this clonotype. V is TRBV20-1 and J is TRBJ2-7; 8 nucleotides agree with TRBD2. V lost 3 bases to trimming and J lost 7 bases; unmatched junction nucleotides: 14. Germline lookup yields CDR1 DFQATT and CDR2 SNEGSKA (reference sequence). This CDR3 spans 15 amino acids. The CDR3 nucleotides read TGCAGTGCTAGCCGAGCGGGGGCTTCCCTACGGGAGCAGTACGTC. Translating it yields CSASRAGASLREQYV.

This chain connects TRBV27 to TRBJ1-2; no reliable D call. Trimming left V 1 base short and J 0 bases short, with 9 bases between. Germline values: CDR1 MNHEY, CDR2 SMNVEV (reference sequence). CDR3 size: 15 residues. CDR3 sequence reads: CASSLFASANYGYTF. CDR3 coding DNA: TGTGCCAGCAGTTTATTCGCGTCAGCTAACTATGGCTACACCTTC.

This clonotype was seen more than once but under ten times. The V call is TRBV12-3 or TRBV12-4, the J call TRBJ1-6; D possibly corresponds to TRBD1 (6 bases). V lost 6 bases, J lost 9 bases, and 9 bases lay in between. This CDR3 has 12 amino acids. Written as DNA, the CDR3 is TGTGCCAGCAGGCTCAGGGGTTCACCCCTCCACTTT. This encodes CASRLRGSPLHF.

Ten or more counts support this clonotype. This rearrangement joins TRBV5-1 to TRBJ1-6, with 9 bases that match TRBD1. Germline CDR1 reads SGHRS; CDR2 reads YFSETQ. The CDR3 is made up of 15 amino acids. V shed 4 bases, J shed 7 bases, and the junction held 6 bases outside the gene matches. The CDR3 loop is CASSLGQGFNSPLHF. The CDR3 DNA is TGCGCCAGCAGCCTCGGACAGGGGTTCAATTCACCCCTCCACTTT.

This clonotype was recorded a few times. The chain is built from TRBV28 and TRBJ1-1, with TRBD1 matching over 10 bases. CDR1 and CDR2 from the germline V gene are MDHEN and SYDVKM. Losses at the gene ends were 5 bases for V and 4 bases for J; bases not matched to a gene: 10. The CDR3 is 16 amino acids. This chain's CDR3 is CASSPGTGDGSTEAFF. The CDR3 nucleotides read TGTGCCAGCAGTCCCGGGACAGGGGATGGTAGCACTGAAGCTTTCTTT. The whole variable domain, remainder taken from reference TRBV28 and TRBJ1-1, is DVKVTQSSRYLVKRTGEKVFLECVQDMDHENMFWYRQDPGLGLRLIYFSYDVKMKEKGDIPEGYSVSREKKERFSLILESASTNQTSMYLCASSPGTGDGSTEAFFGQGTRLTVV.

This clonotype was seen at least ten times. This chain links TRBV11-3 with TRBJ2-5, with 7 bases identical to TRBD1. After removal of 5 bases from V and 3 bases from J, the junction contained 9 bases not matched to a gene. The CDR3 totals 15 residues. Germline V gene sequence: CDR1 SGHNT, CDR2 YENEEA. The CDR3 bases are TGTGCCAGCAGCGTAATAGGGACAGCGAAAGAGACCCAGTACTTC. Protein: CASSVIGTAKETQYF.

This clonotype has at least ten counts. This chain joins TRBV4-2 and TRBJ1-3; D ambiguous. Trimming shortened V by 2 bases and J by 2 bases, and 13 bases separated the two germline ends. This CDR3 comprises 16 residues. The germline CDR1 and CDR2 sequences are LGHNA and YNFKEQ. The DNA of the CDR3 is TGTGCCAGCAGCCAACTTACTCCGGAGACTGGAAACACCATATATTTT. It encodes CASSQLTPETGNTIYF.

This clonotype was recorded at least ten times. This chain uses TRBV3-1 with TRBJ1-6, with D unclear. Trimming took off 0 bases at V and 7 bases at J, with 7 bases between the two ends. CDR1 is LGHDT and CDR2 is YNNKEL in the germline V gene (reference sequence). This CDR3 contains 14 residues. The CDR3 sequence is CASSQDQSNSPLHF. DNA for the CDR3: TGTGCCAGCAGCCAAGATCAGAGCAATTCACCCCTCCACTTT.

This clonotype was seen repeatedly, ten times or more. V is TRBV7-3 and J is TRBJ1-6; D not certain. This CDR3 is built from 12 residues. Trimming left V 9 bases short and J 8 bases short, with 11 bases between. Germline loops: CDR1 SGHTA, CDR2 FQGTGA. CDR3 bases: TGTGCCAGTCGGGCGGATCATTCACCCCTCCACTTT. This sequence encodes CASRADHSPLHF.

This clonotype was recorded at least ten times. The chain recombines TRBV5-1 with TRBJ1-2; D ambiguous. Trimming stripped 4 bases from V and 7 bases from J, with 20 bases between. Germline-derived CDR1 and CDR2 are SGHRS and YFSETQ. The length of the CDR3 is 15 residues. CDR3 amino acids: CASSLTSSDRAGYTF. CDR3 sequence (DNA): TGCGCCAGCAGCCTTACCTCGTCCGATAGAGCTGGCTACACCTTC.

V is TRBV5-1 and J is TRBJ2-6; D remains ambiguous. Trimming removed 0 bases from V and 0 bases from J, with 10 bases in between. The CDR3 runs 17 residues. CDR1 is SGHRS and CDR2 is YFSETQ in the germline V gene. CDR3 protein: CASSLEGAASGANVLTF. The CDR3 DNA reads TGCGCCAGCAGCTTGGAGGGTGCCGCCTCTGGGGCCAACGTCCTGACTTTC.